The 25 T cell receptor beta chains in this list originate from one sample, sequenced in a study of technical replicates of blood from a few donors. The assay was immunoSEQ multiplex PCR, and TCRdb's table has in-frame clones only and misses some. The profile shows 83,000 or so clones, around 94% of them singletons. Sequenced input: T cells isolated from PBMCs. The source is a human donor in good health.

V usage is TRBV2 and J usage is TRBJ1-2; D not resolved. The CDR3 spans 13 residues. Germline values: CDR1 SNHLY, CDR2 FYNNEI. V was shortened by 2 bases and J by 8 bases, with 12 bases between the two germline ends. The CDR3 loop reads CASSESSPGGYTF. In DNA form, the CDR3 reads TGTGCCAGCAGTGAAAGTTCGCCGGGGGGCTACACCTTC.

This chain joins TRBV4-1 and TRBJ2-7; D unclear. The CDR3 spans 14 residues. From germline, CDR1 is MGHRA and CDR2 YSYEKL. V was shortened by 3 bases and J by 2 bases, with 11 bases between the two germline ends. The CDR3 bases are TGCGCCAGCAGCCACCAACAGAAAACCTACGAGCAGTACTTC. It translates to CASSHQQKTYEQYF.

The V call is TRBV11-3, the J call TRBJ2-1, with TRBD1 as a possible D gene (6 bases). This CDR3 spans 12 amino acids. Germline-derived CDR1 and CDR2 are SGHNT and YENEEA. V lost 4 bases and J 8 bases, leaving 9 bases between the germline ends. CDR3 protein: CASSSPGDEQFF. CDR3 in DNA: TGTGCCAGCAGCTCCCCAGGGGATGAGCAGTTCTTC. Full variable domain (outside the CDR3, taken from reference TRBV11-3 and TRBJ2-1): EAGVVQSPRYKIIEKKQPVAFWCNPISGHNTLYWYLQNLGQGPELLIRYENEEAVDDSQLPKDRFSAERLKGVDSTLKIQPAELGDSAVYLCASSSPGDEQFFGPGTRLTVL.

The chain carries TRBV5-1 and TRBJ1-2; D perhaps matches TRBD1 (5 bases). From germline, CDR1 is SGHRS and CDR2 YFSETQ. V was cut by 2 bases and J by 3 bases, with 11 bases left in between. This CDR3 contains 14 residues. As DNA, the CDR3 is TGCGCCAGCAGCTTCGAACAGGTGGACTATGGCTACACCTTC. Translation: CASSFEQVDYGYTF.

The rearrangement joins TRBV13 to TRBJ2-5, with TRBD2 identical over 13 bases. The CDR3 runs 20 residues. CDR1 is PRHDT and CDR2 is FYEKMQ in the germline V gene (reference sequence). The junction had 18 bases not matched to a gene; V was cut back by 2 bases and J by 6 bases. The CDR3 spells CASSLRWELRATSGRQTQYF. The CDR3 DNA is TGTGCCAGCAGCTTACGGTGGGAGCTCCGGGCGACTAGCGGGAGGCAGACCCAGTACTTC.

This CDR3 is CASSQGALTAKGNTIYF. CDR3 coding DNA: TGCGCCAGCAGCCAAGGGGCACTGACCGCCAAGGGAAACACCATATATTTT. The V gene is TRBV4-1, the J gene TRBJ1-3; D gene unclear. The CDR3 extends over 17 amino acids. The V gene lost 1 base and the J gene lost 4 bases, with 17 bases spanning the gap. Germline lookup yields CDR1 MGHRA and CDR2 YSYEKL.

The rearrangement links TRBV4-1 to TRBJ1-2; 9 nucleotides align to TRBD1. Germline V gene lookup returns CDR1 MGHRA and CDR2 YSYEKL. The CDR3 sequence is 16 residues long. Trimming took 3 bases from V and 1 from J; bases not matched to a gene: 6. The CDR3 sequence is CASSHPGTGYNYGYTF. In DNA form, the CDR3 reads TGCGCCAGCAGCCATCCCGGGACAGGGTATAACTATGGCTACACCTTC.

This clone was picked up a small number of times. V is TRBV2 and J is TRBJ2-1, with TRBD1 matching 7 bases. Per the germline V gene, CDR1 is SNHLY and CDR2 is FYNNEI. CDR3 length: 14 residues. The J segment lost 2 bases and the V segment lost 7 bases, leaving 5 bases of the junction unmatched. This CDR3 is CASKPTGTYNEQFF. In nucleotides, the CDR3 is TGTGCCAGCAAACCGACAGGGACCTACAATGAGCAGTTCTTC.

The table lists this clone with many counts. The chain is built from TRBV5-5 and TRBJ2-7, with TRBD1 matching over 8 bases. This CDR3 region has 15 residues. J lost 6 bases, V lost 4 bases, and 12 bases had no gene match. Germline V CDR1 and CDR2: SGHKS, YYEKEE (reference sequence). The CDR3 protein is CASSPTTGGIAEQYF. For the CDR3, the DNA is TGTGCCAGCAGCCCAACCACAGGGGGGATAGCCGAGCAGTACTTC.

The rearrangement links TRBV14 to TRBJ1-1; D perhaps matches TRBD1 (5 bases). V gave up 2 bases and J gave up 11 bases, with 24 bases separating them. The CDR3 runs to 16 residues. CDR1 and CDR2 from the germline V gene are SGHDN and FVKESK. CDR3 bases: TGTGCCAGCAGCCAACTCCTAATTAGGGGTCCGGTTGACGCTTTCTTT. Translating gives CASSQLLIRGPVDAFF.

This rearrangement joins TRBV15 to TRBJ2-1; TRBD1 is a possible D gene (5 bases). CDR3 length: 14 residues. In germline, CDR1 is LNHNV, CDR2 YYDKDF (reference sequence). V was clipped by 1 base and J by 5 bases, with 9 bases between them. CDR3 bases: TGTGCCACCAGCAGAGCCGACAGAGACAATGAGCAGTTCTTC. Encoded protein: CATSRADRDNEQFF.

This clone was recorded once. This chain uses TRBV7-9 with TRBJ2-7; tentative D call: TRBD1 (6 bases). There are 14 residues in the CDR3. V lost 1 base, J lost 4 bases, and 11 bases lay in between. Germline values: CDR1 SEHNR, CDR2 FQNEAQ (reference sequence). CDR3 loop: CASSLGSDRYEQYF. CDR3 nucleotide sequence: TGTGCCAGCAGCTTAGGCTCAGACAGGTACGAGCAGTACTTC. The whole variable domain, remainder taken from reference TRBV7-9 and TRBJ2-7, is DTGVSQNPRHKITKRGQNVTFRCDPISEHNRLYWYRQTLGQGPEFLTYFQNEAQLEKSRLLSDRFSAERPKGSFSTLEIQRTEQGDSAMYLCASSLGSDRYEQYFGPGTRLTVT.

J is TRBJ2-7 and V is TRBV7-2; D is perhaps TRBD1 (6 bases). CDR1 is SGHTA and CDR2 is FQGNSA in the germline V gene. The CDR3 has 15 residues. V dropped 1 base and J dropped 0 bases, with 10 bases sitting between them. CDR3 in amino acids: CASSLEGRGSYEQYF. For the CDR3, the DNA is TGTGCCAGCAGCTTAGAGGGCAGGGGCTCCTACGAGCAGTACTTC.

This clone was counted a few times. The genes are TRBV28 and TRBJ2-7, with D perhaps TRBD2 (6 bases). Germline values: CDR1 MDHEN, CDR2 SYDVKM. V was trimmed by 9 bases and J by 3 bases, leaving 12 bases between them. The CDR3 length is 12 residues. DNA of the CDR3: TGTGCCAGGGGGAGGCCCCACTACGAGCAGTACTTC. Encoded protein: CARGRPHYEQYF.

The chain uses TRBV11-2 and TRBJ2-2, with 9 bases lining up with TRBD1. Per the germline V gene, CDR1 is SGHAT and CDR2 is FQNNGV. CDR3 size: 14 residues. Trimming took 5 bases from V and 3 from J; bases not matched to a gene: 1. The CDR3, as DNA: TGTGCCAGCAGCCGGACAGGGGACACCGGGGAGCTGTTTTTT. It yields the protein CASSRTGDTGELFF.

This chain uses TRBV5-4 with TRBJ2-7; 11 bases map to TRBD1. With 3 bases clipped from V and 4 bases from J, the junction kept 15 bases outside the gene matches. The CDR3 consists of 18 residues. Germline V lookup: CDR1 SGHNT, CDR2 YYREEE (reference sequence). CDR3: CASSSFAGTGGAVYEQYF. CDR3 DNA sequence: TGTGCCAGCAGCTCCTTCGCTGGGACAGGGGGAGCAGTATACGAGCAGTACTTC.

The genes are TRBV5-1 and TRBJ2-3; D not certain. The CDR3 has 15 amino acids. Germline values: CDR1 SGHRS, CDR2 YFSETQ. Trimming removed 4 bases at V and 2 bases at J, with 14 bases between. CDR3 nucleotides: TGCGCCAGCAGCAGATTTGACACGAACACAGATACGCAGTATTTT. Its translation is CASSRFDTNTDTQYF.

The chain carries TRBV5-6 and TRBJ2-1; D might be TRBD2 (6 bases). CDR1 and CDR2 (germline): SGHDT, YYEEEE. This CDR3 comprises 15 residues. Trimming removed 4 bases at V and 5 bases at J, with 16 bases between. This CDR3 is CASSAGRLVHNEQFF. Written as DNA, the CDR3 is TGTGCCAGCAGCGCGGGACGGTTGGTCCACAATGAGCAGTTCTTC.

The chain carries TRBV7-9 and TRBJ2-3; the D gene is possibly TRBD2 (5 bases). V was clipped by 0 bases and J by 2 bases, with 6 bases between them. CDR3 size: 14 residues. Germline CDR1 SEHNR, CDR2 FQNEAQ (reference sequence). As DNA, the CDR3 is TGTGCCAGCAGCTTAGCAGACTACACAGATACGCAGTATTTT. It is translated as CASSLADYTDTQYF.

This chain uses TRBV10-2 with TRBJ2-2; TRBD2 aligns across 7 bases. Germline-derived CDR1 and CDR2 are WSHSY and SAAADI. After removal of 2 bases from V and 8 bases from J, the junction contained 17 bases not matched to a gene. The CDR3 contains 18 residues. The CDR3 nucleotides are TGCGCCAGCAGTGAGCCTCGAAGGCTAGCGGCGGAGCGGGGGGAGCTGTTTTTT. It is translated as CASSEPRRLAAERGELFF.

This clone was seen a single time. The chain carries TRBV6-1 and TRBJ1-5; TRBD1 is a possible D gene (5 bases). Germline CDR1 and CDR2: MNHNS and SASEGT. V was cut by 7 bases and J by 5 bases, with 12 bases left in between. The CDR3 loop spans 13 amino acids. The CDR3: CASTPRGDQPQHF. The CDR3 DNA reads TGTGCCAGCACCCCACGGGGGGATCAGCCCCAGCATTTT.

V usage is TRBV28 and J usage is TRBJ1-2, with TRBD1 matching over 12 bases. Germline loops: CDR1 MDHEN, CDR2 SYDVKM. CDR3 length equals 15 residues. J gave up 8 bases and V 5 bases, and 9 bases lay outside the gene matches. This CDR3 reads CASSTGTGGAKGYTF. The CDR3 DNA is TGTGCCAGCAGTACCGGGACAGGGGGCGCGAAAGGCTACACCTTC.

The V and J genes are TRBV13 and TRBJ1-5; D is perhaps TRBD1 (5 bases). The germline gives CDR1 PRHDT, CDR2 FYEKMQ (reference sequence). V lost 7 bases and J lost 0, with 10 bases in between. The CDR3 is 14 amino acids. The CDR3 bases are TGTGCCAGCAAGGGGTTGAGTAGCAATCAGCCCCAGCATTTT. Translated: CASKGLSSNQPQHF.

The chain combines TRBV7-3 with TRBJ2-6, with 7 bases that match TRBD1. V lost 2 bases and J lost 1; bases outside the gene matches: 8. The germline V gene has CDR1 SGHTA and CDR2 FQGTGA. The CDR3 is 18 residues long. The CDR3 loop reads CASSLFEGANSGANVLTF. For the CDR3, the DNA is TGTGCCAGCAGCTTATTTGAGGGGGCGAATTCTGGGGCCAACGTCCTGACTTTC.

The V gene is TRBV4-1, the J gene TRBJ1-4; tentative D call: TRBD1 (5 bases). CDR1 and CDR2 from the germline V gene are MGHRA and YSYEKL. V was shortened by 1 base and J by 6 bases, with 15 bases between the two germline ends. The CDR3 consists of 16 residues. The DNA for the CDR3 is TGCGCCAGCAGCCAAGGGTGGGGACTGGGGCATGAAAAACTGTTTTTT. This sequence encodes CASSQGWGLGHEKLFF.